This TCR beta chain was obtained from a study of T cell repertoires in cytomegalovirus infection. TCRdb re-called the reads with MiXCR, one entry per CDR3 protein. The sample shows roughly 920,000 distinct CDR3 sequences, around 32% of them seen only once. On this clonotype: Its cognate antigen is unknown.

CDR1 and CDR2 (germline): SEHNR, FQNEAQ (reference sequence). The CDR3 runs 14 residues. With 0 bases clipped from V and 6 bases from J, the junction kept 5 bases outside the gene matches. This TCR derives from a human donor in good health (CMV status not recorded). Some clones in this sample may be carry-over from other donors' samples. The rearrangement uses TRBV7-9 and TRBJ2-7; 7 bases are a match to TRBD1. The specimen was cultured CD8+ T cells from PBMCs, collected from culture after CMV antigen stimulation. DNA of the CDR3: TGTGCCAGCAGCTTAGCAAACAGGGGAGCCGAGCAGTACTTC. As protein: CASSLANRGAEQYF.